This entry is about one TCR beta chain. These data belong to a study of shared clonotypes between healthy human individuals. TCRdb's copy holds only in-frame clones and misses some; the assay was immunoSEQ multiplex PCR. The sample has 1,100,000 or so clones; 78% are singletons. This CDR3 has 18 residues. V shed 0 bases and J shed 0 bases, with 15 bases lying between them. Germline values: CDR1 LNHNV, CDR2 YYDKDF (reference sequence). This TCR came from a young man in good health. Some clones in this sample may be carry-over from other donors' samples. The chain recombines TRBV15 with TRBJ1-5; D is undetermined. Sequencing was done on a sample of memory CD4+ T cells from PBMCs. Subset of the sample: CD45RA-negative fraction. CDR3 in DNA: TGTGCCACCAGCAGAGATCCGCCGCACTATTATAGCAATCAGCCCCAGCATTTT. Protein: CATSRDPPHYYSNQPQHF.